This T cell receptor (beta chain) was profiled in a study of T cell responses to AZD1222 COVID-19 vaccine. On this clone: Its antigen is as yet unknown.

Study-wide results and caveats: Mostly white British, mostly female donors; authors suggested clonal diversity may be underestimated.

Here immunoSEQ multiplex PCR was the method, and the copy in TCRdb shows in-frame clones only, minus some. The profile shows approximately 94,000 clones, about 89% of them singletons. This CDR3 comprises 13 residues. The germline CDR1 and CDR2 sequences are LGHNA and YSLEER. Trimming took 4 bases from V and 5 from J, leaving 9 bases between them. The sample in question was peripheral blood, obtained on day 0 of MenACWY control vaccination. J is TRBJ2-1 and V is TRBV4-3, with D perhaps matching TRBD1 (6 bases). The TCR comes from an adult in good health. The CDR3 loop reads CASSPDSNNEQFF. The CDR3 region has the DNA TGCGCCAGCAGCCCGGACAGTAACAATGAGCAGTTCTTC.